These T cell receptor beta chains were read from a single sample in a study of untreated major depressive disorder. Assay: immunoSEQ multiplex PCR; the TCRdb copy retains only in-frame clones and omits some. The table shows approximately 15,000 clones, with around nine tenths occurring only once. Sequencing was done on a sample of CD4+ T cells from PBMCs. The source of these receptors is a man aged 25 to 40 with major depressive disorder. CDR3s include the opening cysteine and the closing phenylalanine or tryptophan. D genes are given only for firm matches. A clone size is listed for some rows: how often the clone was seen (once, few, many), or a class if it is expanded.

CASSGRLNTGELFF	TGTGCCAGCAGTGGCCGACTGAACACCGGGGAGCTGTTTTTT	.	TRBV6-1	14	.	TRBJ2-2
CASTPRTDSYEQYF	TGTGCCAGCACCCCGCGGACTGACTCCTACGAGCAGTACTTC	.	TRBV27	14	.	TRBJ2-7
CASRPGLAGGIYNEQFF	TGTGCCAGCAGACCTGGACTAGCGGGGGGCATTTACAATGAGCAGTTCTTC	TRBD2	TRBV28	17	few	TRBJ2-1
CASTKWGTSNKDEQFF	TGTGCCAGCACAAAATGGGGGACTAGCAATAAGGATGAGCAGTTCTTC	TRBD2	TRBV27	16	once	TRBJ2-1
CASSLRGRASGTDTQYF	TGTGCCAGCAGCTTAAGGGGTCGGGCTAGCGGGACAGATACGCAGTATTTT	TRBD2	TRBV7-9	17	.	TRBJ2-3
CAWSIWGQPGTEAFF	TGTGCCTGGAGTATCTGGGGACAGCCTGGCACTGAAGCTTTCTTT	TRBD1	TRBV30	15	.	TRBJ1-1
CASSGTGTGYSEQYF	TGTGCCAGCAGCGGAACCGGGACAGGGTACTCCGAGCAGTACTTC	TRBD1	TRBV9	15	.	TRBJ2-7
CASSETGLWGNEQFF	TGTGCCAGCAGCGAGACGGGTCTCTGGGGCAATGAGCAGTTCTTC	.	TRBV25-1	15	.	TRBJ2-1
CASSGSLGANQPQHF	TGTGCCAGCTCGGGCAGCCTTGGGGCTAATCAGCCCCAGCATTTT	.	TRBV2	15	once	TRBJ1-5
CASSATGLDGYTF	TGTGCCAGCAGCGCGACAGGGCTCGATGGCTACACCTTC	TRBD1	TRBV7-9	13	.	TRBJ1-2
CASSRTQGASQPQHF	TGTGCCAGCAGTCGGACACAGGGGGCAAGCCAGCCCCAGCATTTT	TRBD1	TRBV6-5	15	.	TRBJ1-5
CASSSGSDPDEQYF	TGTGCCAGCAGCTCTGGGTCGGATCCCGACGAGCAGTACTTC	.	TRBV7-9	14	.	TRBJ2-7
CSAGGSSYEQYF	TGCAGCGCCGGGGGGAGCTCCTACGAGCAGTACTTC	TRBD2	TRBV29-1	12	.	TRBJ2-7
CASSLGGLGPDTQYF	TGTGCCAGCAGCCTAGGCGGACTAGGGCCAGATACGCAGTATTTT	TRBD2	TRBV5-6	15	.	TRBJ2-3
CASSRDRARNQPQHF	TGTGCCAGCAGCCGAGACAGGGCACGGAATCAGCCCCAGCATTTT	TRBD1	TRBV5-5	15	.	TRBJ1-5